Sequencing of this T cell receptor (beta chain) was carried out in a study of blood T cell repertoires in COVID-19. Study background: The samples span acute and convalescent COVID-19 from the United States, Italy and Spain.

TCRdb keeps only in-frame clones here, not all; method: immunoSEQ multiplex PCR. This table has 260,000 or so clones, around 83% appearing once. The length of the CDR3 is 15 residues. V lost 4 bases, J lost 0 bases, and 12 bases lay in between. Per germline, CDR1 SGHRS and CDR2 YFSETQ. The receptor was isolated from a man older than 75 with acute or convalescent COVID-19. V is TRBV5-1 and J is TRBJ2-3, with D possibly TRBD2 on 6 matching bases. The sample comprised peripheral blood. The CDR3 DNA reads as TGCGCCAGCAGCGCAGGCCGGGGGAGCACAGATACGCAGTATTTT. As protein: CASSAGRGSTDTQYF. The full variable domain, completed using reference TRBV5-1 and TRBJ2-3, is KAGVTQTPRYLIKTRGQQVTLSCSPISGHRSVSWYQQTPGQGLQFLFEYFSETQRNKGNFPGRFSGRQFSNSRSEMNVSTLELGDSALYLCASSAGRGSTDTQYFGPGTRLTVL.